This entry is about one TCR beta chain. In this sample, this clonotype turned up many times. No antigen is known for it. Nothing much larger sits one base from this clone, and base qualities are not available. V is trimmed back by 3 bases and J by 1 base, and the junction contains 14 bases that no gene match accounts for. There are 18 amino acids in the CDR3, from cysteine to phenylalanine inclusive. Only the CDR3 portion is preserved as DNA: 54 bases, with reading frame beginning at the first base. The CDR1 and CDR2 encoded by the germline V gene are SQVTM and ANQGSEA. The entry originates in a study of T-cell reconstitution after alpha-beta-depleted transplantation in children (TCRdb year 2016). In terms of the full investigation: Using TCR repertoire profiling, the study followed T-cell immune reconstitution in a quantitative way in children after TCRalphabeta/CD19-depleted allogeneic hematopoietic cell transplantation.

Overall results and qualifications from the work: In some patients, the high TCRbeta diversity seen at day 60 was put down to recipient T cells and intrathymic progenitors that had survived conditioning. Apparently early alphabetaT-cell count recovery about two months after transplant reportedly relied on only several hundred rapidly expanded clones derived from non-depleted graft cells. Hyperexpanded clone frequencies declined over subsequent months; after one year, T-cell counts and TCRbeta diversity were mostly attributed to newly produced T cells.

Sample treatment or condition, as interpreted from the label and publication: allogeneic hematopoietic cell transplantation with graft depleted of TCRalphabeta T cells and CD19 B cells. The children who served as transplant recipients had been given grafts of TCRalphabeta/CD19-depleted allogeneic hematopoietic cells. The library was made by PCR. Sequenced on an Illumina HiSeq 2500. Molecular barcoding was employed in the preparation of TCR libraries, with unique molecular identifiers being used to normalize TCRbeta repertoire quantification. TCRdb reprocessed the public reads (quality trimming at Q25 with fastp, clone calling with MiXCR) and kept in-frame beta chains. Each entry merges the rows of one CDR3 protein and shows their most common DNA and genes. For this sample the table gives 280,000 or so distinct CDR3 sequences, of which 11% were detected only once. The ten largest clones represent roughly a quarter of the sample.

This clonotype originated in a male patient between 2 and 9 years old who had a stem cell transplant for chronic granulomatous disease, so the T cells may come from the graft donor. The rearranged segments are TRBV29-1 and TRBJ2-1; 8 bases in the middle match TRBD2. The sample in question was peripheral blood, obtained 180 days after TCRalphabeta/CD19-depleted stem cell transplant. The CDR3 has the sequence CSVDRGPLAEGSYNEQFF. The DNA reads as follows: TGCAGCGTTGACAGGGGTCCACTAGCGGAGGGGTCCTACAATGAGCAGTTCTTC.